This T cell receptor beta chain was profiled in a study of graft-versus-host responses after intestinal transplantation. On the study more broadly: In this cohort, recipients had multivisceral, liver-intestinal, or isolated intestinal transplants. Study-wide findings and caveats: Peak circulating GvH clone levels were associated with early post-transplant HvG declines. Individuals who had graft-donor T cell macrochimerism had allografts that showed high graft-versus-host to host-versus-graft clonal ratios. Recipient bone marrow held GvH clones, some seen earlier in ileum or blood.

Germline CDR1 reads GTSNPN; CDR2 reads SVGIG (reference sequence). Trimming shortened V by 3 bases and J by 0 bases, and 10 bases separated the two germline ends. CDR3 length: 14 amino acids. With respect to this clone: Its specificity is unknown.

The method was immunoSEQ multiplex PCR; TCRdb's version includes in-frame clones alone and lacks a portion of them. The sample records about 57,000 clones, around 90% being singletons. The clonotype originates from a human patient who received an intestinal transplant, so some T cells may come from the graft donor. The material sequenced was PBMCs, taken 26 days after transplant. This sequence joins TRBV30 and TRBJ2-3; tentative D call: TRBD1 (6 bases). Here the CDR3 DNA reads TGTGCCTGGAGGGTGAGGGGGAGCACAGATACGCAGTATTTT. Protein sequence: CAWRVRGSTDTQYF.